This T cell receptor beta chain was captured by sequencing in a study of cytomegalovirus exposure and HLA in healthy donors. Study-wide context: The study's early data release held about 77 million unique TCRs from HLA-typed donors.

General observations from the study: TRBV6-2, TRBV6-3 and some other V segments were unresolvable in 87-base-pair reads. The authors later found HLA-associated TCR beta chains more clonally expanded than equally common others.

Researchers ran the PCR with 60 Vbeta and 13 Jbeta primers. Assay used: immunoSEQ multiplex PCR; TCRdb lists only in-frame clones, some missing. The data contain around 190,000 clones, approximately 77% of them singletons. This CDR3 comprises 17 residues. The V segment lost 8 bases and the J segment 1 base; nucleotides outside the gene matches: 16. Germline assignment: CDR1 LNHDA and CDR2 SQIVND (reference sequence). Concerning this clone: Its antigen is unidentified.

The chain uses TRBV19 and TRBJ1-1, with 7 nucleotides matching TRBD1. Sequencing input: PBMCs. The clonotype originates from a man between 40 and 49 years old in good health and CMV-seropositive. Here the CDR3 DNA reads TGTGCCAGTTGCGGTCAATACAGGGGTCCGCAGAACACTGAAGCTTTCTTT. This translates into CASCGQYRGPQNTEAFF.